This TCR beta chain was captured by sequencing in a study of CD8+ T cells in alopecia areata. Looking at the study overall: The share of scalp area affected provided the severity score for treated patients.

V shed 3 bases and J 4 bases; nucleotides not matched to a gene: 5. This CDR3 comprises 14 residues. Germline assignment: CDR1 SGHDT and CDR2 YYEEEE. RNA extraction and reverse transcription yielded cDNA as sequencing template. Using immunoSEQ multiplex PCR, the repertoire was profiled, and TCRdb retains in-frame clones only, with some absent. The table lists about 160,000 clones, roughly two thirds of them singletons. With respect to this clone: Its antigen is unidentified.

Findings of the study overall: Higher clonality and more expanded CD8+ clones appeared in lesional than normal scalp.

As for treatment: oral pan-JAK inhibitor, 5-10 mg twice daily. The chain uses TRBV5-6 and TRBJ2-5, with 8 bases lining up with TRBD1. The TCR originated in a human donor with alopecia areata. The material sequenced was CD4+ T cells sorted from blood, taken at week 4, from a patient treated with tofacitinib. In nucleotides, the CDR3 is TGTGCCAGCAGCTCCCCTACAGGGGGAGAGACCCAGTACTTC. It yields the protein CASSSPTGGETQYF.